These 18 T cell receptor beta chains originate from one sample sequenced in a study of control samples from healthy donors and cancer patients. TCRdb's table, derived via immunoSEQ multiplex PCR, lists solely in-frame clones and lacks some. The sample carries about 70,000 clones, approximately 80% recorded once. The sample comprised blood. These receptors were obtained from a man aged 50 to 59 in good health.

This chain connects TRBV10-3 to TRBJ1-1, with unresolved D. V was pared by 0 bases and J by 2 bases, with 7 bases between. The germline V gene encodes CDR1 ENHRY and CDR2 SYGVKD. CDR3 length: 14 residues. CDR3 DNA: TGTGCCATCAGTGAGTCGTCAGCAAACACTGAAGCTTTCTTT. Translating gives CAISESSANTEAFF.

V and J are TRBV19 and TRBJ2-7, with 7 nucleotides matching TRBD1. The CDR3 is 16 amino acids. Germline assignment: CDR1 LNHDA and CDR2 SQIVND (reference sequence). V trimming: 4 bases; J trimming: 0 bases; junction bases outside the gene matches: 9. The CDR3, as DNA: TGTGCCAGTAGTACTTTGGGACAGCTTAGCTCCTACGAGCAGTACTTC. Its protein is CASSTLGQLSSYEQYF.

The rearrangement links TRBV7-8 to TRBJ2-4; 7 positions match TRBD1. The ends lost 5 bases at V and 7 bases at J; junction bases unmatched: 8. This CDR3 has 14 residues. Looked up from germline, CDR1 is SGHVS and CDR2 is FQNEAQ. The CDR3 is CASSRGTAGNIQYF. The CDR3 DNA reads TGTGCCAGCAGCCGAGGGACAGCCGGGAACATTCAGTACTTC.

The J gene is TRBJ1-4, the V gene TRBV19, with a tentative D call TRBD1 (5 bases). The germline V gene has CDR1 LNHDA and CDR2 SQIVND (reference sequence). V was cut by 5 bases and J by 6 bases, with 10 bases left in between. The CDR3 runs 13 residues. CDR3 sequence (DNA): TGTGCCAGTAGTTTTCAGGGTGATGAAAAACTGTTTTTT. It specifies CASSFQGDEKLFF. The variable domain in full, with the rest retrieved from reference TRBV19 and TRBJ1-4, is DGGITQSPKYLFRKEGQNVTLSCEQNLNHDAMYWYRQDPGQGLRLIYYSQIVNDFQKGDIAEGYSVSREKKESFPLTVTSAQKNPTAFYLCASSFQGDEKLFFGSGTQLSVL.

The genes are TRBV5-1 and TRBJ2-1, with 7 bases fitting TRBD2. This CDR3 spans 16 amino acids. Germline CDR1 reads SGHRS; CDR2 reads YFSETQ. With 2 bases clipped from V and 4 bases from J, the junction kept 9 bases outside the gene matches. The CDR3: CASSLGTSAHYNEQFF. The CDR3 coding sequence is TGCGCCAGCAGCTTAGGAACTAGCGCACATTACAATGAGCAGTTCTTC.

The CDR3 nucleotides read TGTGCCAGCTCACCAACAGAAGCTTTTGTGCCCCAGCATTTT. It is translated as CASSPTEAFVPQHF. The J gene is TRBJ1-5, the V gene TRBV18; the D is unclear. V lost 2 bases and J 9 bases, leaving 14 bases between the germline ends. The germline CDR1 and CDR2 sequences are KGHSH and LQKENI. This CDR3 contains 14 residues.

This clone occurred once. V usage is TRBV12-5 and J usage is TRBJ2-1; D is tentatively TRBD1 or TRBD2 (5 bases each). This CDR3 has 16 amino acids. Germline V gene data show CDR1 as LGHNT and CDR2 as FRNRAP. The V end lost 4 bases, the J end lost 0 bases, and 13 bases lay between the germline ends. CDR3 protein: CASGWGTGSSYNEQFF. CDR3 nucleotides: TGTGCTAGTGGTTGGGGGACGGGAAGCTCCTACAATGAGCAGTTCTTC.

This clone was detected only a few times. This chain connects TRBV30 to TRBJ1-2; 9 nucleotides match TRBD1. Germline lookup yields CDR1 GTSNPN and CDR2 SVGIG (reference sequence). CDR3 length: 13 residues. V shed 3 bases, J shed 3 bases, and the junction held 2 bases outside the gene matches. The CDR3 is CAWRTGGDYGYTF. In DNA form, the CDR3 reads TGTGCCTGGAGGACAGGGGGAGACTATGGCTACACCTTC. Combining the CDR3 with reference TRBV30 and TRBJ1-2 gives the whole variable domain SQTIHQWPATLVQPVGSPLSLECTVEGTSNPNLYWYRQAAGRGLQLLFYSVGIGQISSEVPQNLSASRPQDRQFILSSKKLLLSDSGFYLCAWRTGGDYGYTFGSGTRLTVV.

Written as DNA, the CDR3 is TGTGCCAGCCGAATTCGGGAGGATGGGGAGTGGCACAATGAGCAGTTCTTC. Its protein product is CASRIREDGEWHNEQFF. This chain uses TRBV28 with TRBJ2-1; TRBD2 aligns across 7 bases. J was trimmed by 5 bases and V by 8 bases; bases with no gene match: 18. This CDR3 has 17 amino acids. Germline-derived CDR1 and CDR2 are MDHEN and SYDVKM. Variable domain in full (rest from reference TRBV28 and TRBJ2-1): DVKVTQSSRYLVKRTGEKVFLECVQDMDHENMFWYRQDPGLGLRLIYFSYDVKMKEKGDIPEGYSVSREKKERFSLILESASTNQTSMYLCASRIREDGEWHNEQFFGPGTRLTVL.

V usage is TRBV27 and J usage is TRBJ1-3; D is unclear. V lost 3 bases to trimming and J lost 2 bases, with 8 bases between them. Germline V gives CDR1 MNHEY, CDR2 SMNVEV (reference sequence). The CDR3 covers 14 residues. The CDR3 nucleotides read TGTGCCAGCAGTTTTGGGTCAACTGGAAACACCATATATTTT. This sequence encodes CASSFGSTGNTIYF.

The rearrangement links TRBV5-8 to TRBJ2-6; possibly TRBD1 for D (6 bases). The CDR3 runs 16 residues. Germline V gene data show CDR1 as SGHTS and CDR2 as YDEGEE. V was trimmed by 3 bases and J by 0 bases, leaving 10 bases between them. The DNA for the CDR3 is TGTGCCAGCAGCTCACCGACAGGCTCTGGGGCCAACGTCCTGACTTTC. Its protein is CASSSPTGSGANVLTF.

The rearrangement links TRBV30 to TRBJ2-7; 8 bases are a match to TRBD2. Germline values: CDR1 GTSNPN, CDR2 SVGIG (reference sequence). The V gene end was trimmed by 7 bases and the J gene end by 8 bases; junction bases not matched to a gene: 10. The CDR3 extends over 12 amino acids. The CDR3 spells CASGSGRAQQYF. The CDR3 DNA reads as TGTGCCTCAGGGAGCGGGAGAGCTCAGCAGTACTTC.

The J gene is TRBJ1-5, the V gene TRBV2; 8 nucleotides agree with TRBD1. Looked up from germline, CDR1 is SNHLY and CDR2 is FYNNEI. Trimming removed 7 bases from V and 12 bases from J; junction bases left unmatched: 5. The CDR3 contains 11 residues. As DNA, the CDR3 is TGTGCCAGCACCCTGGACAGGGACCAGCATTTT. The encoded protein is CASTLDRDQHF.

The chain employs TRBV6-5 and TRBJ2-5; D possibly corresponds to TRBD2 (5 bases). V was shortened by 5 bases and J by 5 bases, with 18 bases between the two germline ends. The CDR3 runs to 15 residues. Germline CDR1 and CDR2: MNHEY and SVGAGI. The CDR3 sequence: CASSTTMRTSETQYF. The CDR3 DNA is TGTGCCAGCAGTACCACAATGCGGACTTCTGAGACCCAGTACTTC.

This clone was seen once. CDR3 in DNA: TGTGCCAGTAGTATTTCGGACAGCTCCTACGAGCAGTACTTC. Translating gives CASSISDSSYEQYF. The rearrangement uses TRBV19 and TRBJ2-7, with D perhaps TRBD1 (6 bases). Germline V gene lookup returns CDR1 LNHDA and CDR2 SQIVND (reference sequence). Trimming stripped 3 bases from V and 0 bases from J, with 9 bases between. The CDR3 is made up of 14 amino acids.

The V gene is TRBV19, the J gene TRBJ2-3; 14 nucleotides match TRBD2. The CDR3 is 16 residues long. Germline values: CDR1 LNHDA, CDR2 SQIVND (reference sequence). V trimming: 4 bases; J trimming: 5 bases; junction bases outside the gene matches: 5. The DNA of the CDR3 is TGTGCCAGTAGTACGACTAGCGGGGGGGTGAGAGATACGCAGTATTTT. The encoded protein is CASSTTSGGVRDTQYF.

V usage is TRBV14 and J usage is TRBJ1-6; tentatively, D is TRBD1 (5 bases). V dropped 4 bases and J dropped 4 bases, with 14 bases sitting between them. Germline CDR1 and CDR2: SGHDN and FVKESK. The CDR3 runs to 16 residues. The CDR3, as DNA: TGTGCCAGCAGCCCCTGGACACCGCTTTATAATTCACCCCTCCACTTT. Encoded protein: CASSPWTPLYNSPLHF.

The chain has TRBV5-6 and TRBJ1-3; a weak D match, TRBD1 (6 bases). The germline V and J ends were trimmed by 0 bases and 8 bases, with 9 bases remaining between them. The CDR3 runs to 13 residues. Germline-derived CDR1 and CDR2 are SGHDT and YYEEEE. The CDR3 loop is CASSLVQGHTIYF. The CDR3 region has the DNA TGTGCCAGCAGCTTGGTACAGGGACACACCATATATTTT.